The 16 T cell receptor beta chains in this list originate from one sample, sequenced in a study of blood T cell repertoires in COVID-19. The method was immunoSEQ multiplex PCR; TCRdb's version includes in-frame clones alone and lacks a portion of them. The sample lists 270,000 or so clones, around 85% occurring once. The sequencing sample was made of peripheral blood. The receptor set was obtained from a woman between 25 and 40 years old with COVID-19, enrolled during active disease.

V gene TRBV5-1 combines with J gene TRBJ2-2; 7 bases agree with TRBD1. CDR1 SGHRS and CDR2 YFSETQ come from the germline V gene. CDR3 length equals 19 residues. The J segment lost 3 bases and the V segment lost 4 bases, leaving 18 bases of the junction unmatched. The CDR3 region is CASSLRQGLVVSDTGELFF. The CDR3 coding sequence is TGCGCCAGCAGCCTACGACAGGGTTTAGTGGTGAGCGACACCGGGGAGCTGTTTTTT.

The V gene is TRBV10-1, the J gene TRBJ2-7, with a possible D match to TRBD1 (6 bases). The ends were cut back, 4 bases at V and 4 bases at J, with 11 bases in the middle. Germline CDR1 WNHNN, CDR2 SYGVQD (reference sequence). The CDR3 has 13 residues. CDR3: CASSVGTKYEQYF. The CDR3 bases are TGCGCCAGCAGTGTCGGGACAAAGTACGAGCAGTACTTC.

On this clone: One end of the junction does not line up with germline, which may come from a read error. The chain links TRBV18 to TRBJ2-7; 8 nucleotides agree with TRBD2. Germline V gene lookup returns CDR1 KGHSH and CDR2 LQKENI. The CDR3 covers 17 residues. CDR3 DNA sequence: TGTACCAGCTCACTCTACAGAGCTCTGGGGACGGGAGGGGAGCAGTACTTC. This codes for CTSSLYRALGTGGEQYF.

This chain joins TRBV5-1 and TRBJ2-1, with TRBD2 identical over 11 bases. The CDR3 extends over 16 amino acids. Losses at the gene ends were 0 bases for V and 8 bases for J; bases not matched to a gene: 7. CDR1 and CDR2 (germline): SGHRS, YFSETQ. The DNA of the CDR3 is TGCGCCAGCAGCTTGGGACTAGCGGGGACGAGCCATGAGCAGTTCTTC. The encoded protein is CASSLGLAGTSHEQFF.

Regarding this clone: Relative to the germline gene, one junction end is altered; a read error may explain this. The chain uses TRBV11-2 and TRBJ2-5; the D gene is possibly TRBD2 (5 bases). CDR1 SGHAT and CDR2 FQNNGV come from the germline V gene. The CDR3 is 13 residues long. The CDR3 protein is CASGREPREAQYF. The CDR3 DNA reads TGTGCCAGCGGCCGGGAACCTAGAGAGGCCCAGTACTTC.

The chain recombines TRBV18 with TRBJ1-3, with D perhaps matching TRBD1 (6 bases). CDR1 is KGHSH, CDR2 LQKENI, per germline. V lost 3 bases to trimming and J lost 0 bases, with 9 bases between them. The CDR3 contains 15 residues. The CDR3 DNA sequence: TGTGCCAGCTCACCTCTGACAGGCTCTGGAAACACCATATATTTT. As protein: CASSPLTGSGNTIYF.

This clone was observed a few times. V gene TRBV6-2 or TRBV6-3 combines with J gene TRBJ2-2; D unresolved. Per germline, CDR1 MNHEY and CDR2 SVGEGT. The CDR3 totals 16 residues. The V and J ends lost 0 bases and 0 bases respectively, with 8 bases between them. CDR3 in amino acids: CASSYSEETNTGELFF. The CDR3 region has the DNA TGTGCCAGCAGTTACTCTGAGGAGACGAACACCGGGGAGCTGTTTTTT.

With regard to this clone: Other DNA variants within this sample encode the same CDR3. V and J are TRBV19 and TRBJ1-1; D gene ambiguous. V lost 4 bases and J lost 5, with 8 bases in between. The CDR3 length is 12 residues. CDR1 and CDR2 from the germline V gene are LNHDA and SQIVND (reference sequence). The CDR3 region has the DNA TGTGCCAGTAGTACCCGGGGAACTGAAGCTTTCTTT. Translating gives CASSTRGTEAFF.

This sequence joins TRBV3-1 (or the pseudogene TRBV3-2) and TRBJ2-2; the D gene is possibly TRBD1 (5 bases). CDR1 LGHDT and CDR2 YNNKEL come from the germline V gene (reference sequence). The CDR3 loop spans 15 amino acids. V lost 4 bases and J lost 3, with 12 bases in between. For the CDR3, the DNA is TGTGCCAGCAGCCCCCTACCAGGGTACACCGGGGAGCTGTTTTTT. Translated, it gives CASSPLPGYTGELFF.

This chain connects TRBV7-8 to TRBJ2-7; perhaps TRBD1 as D (5 bases). Trimming cost V 1 base and J 2 bases, with 9 bases left between them. Per germline, CDR1 SGHVS and CDR2 FQNEAQ. The CDR3 contains 14 residues. CDR3 DNA: TGTGCCAGCAGCTTAGTTCAGGGCACCTACGAGCAGTACTTC. This codes for CASSLVQGTYEQYF.

The chain links TRBV24-1 to TRBJ2-7, with D tentatively TRBD1 (6 bases). The CDR3 runs 15 residues. Per germline, CDR1 KGHDR and CDR2 SFDVKD. V dropped 4 bases and J dropped 2 bases, with 14 bases sitting between them. CDR3 sequence (DNA): TGTGCCACCAGTGAGGCCAGGGGCCTTACCTACGAGCAGTACTTC. Its protein is CATSEARGLTYEQYF.

The CDR3 reads CASTQTDYGYTF. The CDR3 DNA reads as TGTGCCAGTACCCAGACAGACTATGGCTACACCTTC. The rearrangement uses TRBV19 and TRBJ1-2; D might be TRBD1 (5 bases). V dropped 7 bases and J dropped 3 bases, with 9 bases sitting between them. The CDR3 runs 12 residues. The germline gives CDR1 LNHDA, CDR2 SQIVND (reference sequence).

This chain links TRBV24-1 with TRBJ2-1; 9 bases line up with TRBD1. The CDR3 is made up of 16 amino acids. The germline CDR1 and CDR2 sequences are KGHDR and SFDVKD. The ends lost 4 bases at V and 8 bases at J; junction bases unmatched: 11. The CDR3 nucleotides read TGTGCCACCAGTGACACCGACAGGGGGGCCCGATATGAGCAGTTCTTC. Translated, it gives CATSDTDRGARYEQFF.

This clone has only a few counts. Other nucleotide sequences in the sample specify the same CDR3. CDR3 sequence reads: CASSQERGPNQPQHF. The CDR3 DNA reads as TGCGCCAGCAGCCAAGAGAGAGGCCCCAATCAGCCCCAGCATTTT. The chain is built from TRBV4-1 and TRBJ1-5; unclear D gene. The CDR3 spans 15 residues. CDR1 is MGHRA and CDR2 is YSYEKL in the germline V gene. V gave up 0 bases and J gave up 3 bases, with 9 bases separating them.

This clone came up a few times. The chain combines TRBV27 with TRBJ1-5, with D possibly matching TRBD1 (5 bases). The V and J ends lost 3 bases and 0 bases respectively, with 6 bases between them. Looked up from germline, CDR1 is MNHEY and CDR2 is SMNVEV (reference sequence). The CDR3 covers 14 residues. CDR3 residues: CASSFRDSNQPQHF. CDR3 nucleotide sequence: TGTGCCAGCAGTTTCAGGGATAGCAATCAGCCCCAGCATTTT.

The V call is TRBV27, the J call TRBJ2-7, with 9 bases identical to TRBD1. The CDR3 is made up of 14 amino acids. Germline CDR1 is MNHEY and CDR2 is SMNVEV (reference sequence). V was clipped by 4 bases and J by 7 bases; unmatched bases: 8. The CDR3 loop reads CASSWDRVTGEQYF. CDR3 bases: TGTGCCAGCAGTTGGGACAGGGTGACGGGAGAGCAGTACTTC.